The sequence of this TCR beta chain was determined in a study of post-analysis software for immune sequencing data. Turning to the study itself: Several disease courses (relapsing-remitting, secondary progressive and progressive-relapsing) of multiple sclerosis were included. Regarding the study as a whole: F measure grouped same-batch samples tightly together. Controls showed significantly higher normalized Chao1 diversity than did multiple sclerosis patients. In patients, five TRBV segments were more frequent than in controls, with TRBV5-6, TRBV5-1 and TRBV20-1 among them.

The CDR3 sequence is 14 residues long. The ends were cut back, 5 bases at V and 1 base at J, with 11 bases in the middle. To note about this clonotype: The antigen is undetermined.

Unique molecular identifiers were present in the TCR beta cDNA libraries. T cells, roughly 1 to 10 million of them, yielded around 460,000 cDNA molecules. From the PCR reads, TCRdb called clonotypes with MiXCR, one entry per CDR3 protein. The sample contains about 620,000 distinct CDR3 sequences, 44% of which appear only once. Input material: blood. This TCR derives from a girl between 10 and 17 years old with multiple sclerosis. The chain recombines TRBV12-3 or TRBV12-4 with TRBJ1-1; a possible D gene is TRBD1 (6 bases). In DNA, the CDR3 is TGTGCCAGCAGTCCGCAGGGGTGGAACACTGAAGCTTTCTTT. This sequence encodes CASSPQGWNTEAFF.